This TCR beta chain was recorded in a study of radiation and T cells in renal cell carcinoma. Study-level results: Top tumor clonotypes rose in blood 2 weeks post-radiation, then contracted.

CDR3 length equals 14 residues. Trimming cost V 0 bases and J 2 bases, with 8 bases left between them. Germline V gene data show CDR1 as LGHNA and CDR2 as YSLEER. Only in-frame clones appear in the TCRdb table, and some are missing; sequencing was by immunoSEQ multiplex PCR. The sample shows approximately 120,000 clones, 82% of them seen only once. As concerns this clone: Its antigen is currently unknown.

Time point described: baseline pretreatment blood. Treatment noted: 15 Gy SBRT to primary tumor, nephrectomy 4 weeks later. Blood was sampled at baseline, 2 weeks and 4 weeks after SBRT. This sequence originates from an older woman with renal cell carcinoma. This material consisted of blood, taken from a patient whose treatment included radiotherapy and nephrectomy. The rearrangement joins TRBV4-3 to TRBJ2-7; D not certain. The CDR3 region is CASSQDSRAYEQYF. Written as DNA, the CDR3 is TGCGCCAGCAGCCAAGATTCCAGAGCCTACGAGCAGTACTTC.